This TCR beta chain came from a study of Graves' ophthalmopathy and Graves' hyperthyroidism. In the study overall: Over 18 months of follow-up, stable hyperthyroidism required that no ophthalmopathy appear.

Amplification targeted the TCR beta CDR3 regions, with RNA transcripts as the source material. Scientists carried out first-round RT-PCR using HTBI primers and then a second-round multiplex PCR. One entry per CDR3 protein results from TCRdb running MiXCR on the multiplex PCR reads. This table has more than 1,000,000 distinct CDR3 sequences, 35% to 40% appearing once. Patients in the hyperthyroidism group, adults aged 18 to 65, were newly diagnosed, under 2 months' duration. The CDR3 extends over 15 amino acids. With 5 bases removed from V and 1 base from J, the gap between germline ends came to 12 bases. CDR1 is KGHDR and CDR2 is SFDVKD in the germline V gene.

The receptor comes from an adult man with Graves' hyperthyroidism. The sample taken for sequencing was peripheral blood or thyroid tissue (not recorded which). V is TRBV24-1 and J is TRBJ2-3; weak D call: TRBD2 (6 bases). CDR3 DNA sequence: TGTGCCACCAGTGTCGGGAGTTCGGGCACAGATACGCAGTATTTT. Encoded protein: CATSVGSSGTDTQYF.